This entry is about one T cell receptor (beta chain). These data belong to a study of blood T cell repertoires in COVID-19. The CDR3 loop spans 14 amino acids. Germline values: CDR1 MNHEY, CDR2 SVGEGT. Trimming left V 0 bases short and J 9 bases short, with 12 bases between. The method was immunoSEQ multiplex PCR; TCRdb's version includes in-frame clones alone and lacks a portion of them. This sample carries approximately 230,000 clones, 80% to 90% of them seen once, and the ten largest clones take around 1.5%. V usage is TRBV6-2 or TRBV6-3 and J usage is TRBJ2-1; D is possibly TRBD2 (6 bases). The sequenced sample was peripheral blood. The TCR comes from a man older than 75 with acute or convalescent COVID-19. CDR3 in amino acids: CASSYSRLVTEQFF. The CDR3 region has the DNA TGTGCCAGCAGTTACTCTCGACTAGTTACTGAGCAGTTCTTC.